These 18 T cell receptor beta chains originate from one sample sequenced in a study of blood T cell repertoires in COVID-19. Libraries were prepared by immunoSEQ multiplex PCR; TCRdb keeps only in-frame clonotypes and omits some of them. The sample lists fewer than 200,000 clones; about 85% were seen once. What was sequenced was peripheral blood. The receptors were sampled from a woman aged 60-75 years with COVID-19, enrolled during active disease.

The V gene is TRBV7-9, the J gene TRBJ2-2, with no clear D. This CDR3 comprises 14 residues. V shed 1 base and J shed 3 bases, with 6 bases lying between them. The germline gives CDR1 SEHNR, CDR2 FQNEAQ (reference sequence). As DNA, the CDR3 is TGTGCCAGCAGCTTAGACATCTACACCGGGGAGCTGTTTTTT. This gives the protein CASSLDIYTGELFF.

This clone was recorded only once. The chain carries TRBV7-2 and TRBJ1-2, with D perhaps TRBD1 (5 bases). Between the trimmed V and J ends, which lost 5 bases and 8 bases, there was a span of 15 bases. Germline V gives CDR1 SGHTA, CDR2 FQGNSA. CDR3 size: 13 residues. The CDR3 nucleotides read TGTGCCAGCAGCCCCAATAGGGGCCGGGGCTACACCTTC. Encoded protein: CASSPNRGRGYTF. The entire variable domain, with the rest obtained from reference TRBV7-2 and TRBJ1-2, is as follows: GAGVSQSPSNKVTEKGKDVELRCDPISGHTALYWYRQSLGQGLEFLIYFQGNSAPDKSGLPSDRFSAERTGGSVSTLTIQRTQQEDSAVYLCASSPNRGRGYTFGSGTRLTVV.

V gene TRBV9 combines with J gene TRBJ2-1, with D possibly matching TRBD2 (6 bases). This CDR3 has 13 residues. Germline CDR1 and CDR2: SGDLS and YYNGEE. V lost 3 bases, J lost 6 bases, and 10 bases lay in between. The CDR3 region has the DNA TGTGCCAGCAGCGCCCTGGGGGGCAATGAGCAGTTCTTC. It codes for CASSALGGNEQFF.

V is TRBV7-2 and J is TRBJ1-5; D gene unclear. CDR3 length: 15 amino acids. Germline V gene data show CDR1 as SGHTA and CDR2 as FQGNSA. V dropped 2 bases and J dropped 5 bases, with 13 bases sitting between them. The CDR3 DNA reads as TGTGCCAGCAGCTTAAGTACAGCCTCGCATCAGCCCCAGCATTTT. This translates into CASSLSTASHQPQHF.

The gene calls are TRBV25-1 and TRBJ2-7; TRBD2 matches 7 bases. The germline V gene encodes CDR1 MGHDK and CDR2 SYGVNS. The CDR3 runs 12 residues. V was clipped by 6 bases and J by 4 bases; unmatched bases: 3. CDR3 sequence: CASRGGEYEQYV. As DNA, the CDR3 is TGTGCCAGCAGGGGGGGGGAATACGAGCAGTACGTC.

This clone was counted a few times. This chain links TRBV18 with TRBJ2-3, with D possibly matching TRBD1 (5 bases). V lost 4 bases and J 0 bases, leaving 8 bases between the germline ends. The germline CDR1 and CDR2 sequences are KGHSH and LQKENI. This CDR3 is built from 14 residues. The CDR3 nucleotides are TGTGCCAGCTCACAGCAGGGTAGCACAGATACGCAGTATTTT. Translating it yields CASSQQGSTDTQYF.

This chain connects TRBV6-2 or TRBV6-3 to TRBJ1-5, with 8 bases aligning to TRBD1. The V gene end was trimmed by 2 bases and the J gene end by 0 bases; junction bases not matched to a gene: 12. The CDR3 is made up of 19 amino acids. CDR1 and CDR2 (germline): MNHEY, SVGEGT. The CDR3, as DNA: TGTGCCAGCAGTTACCCAATCCCATCGACAGGGGATAGCAATCAGCCCCAGCATTTT. This codes for CASSYPIPSTGDSNQPQHF.

A single count supports this clone. This sequence joins TRBV6-5 and TRBJ1-3; unclear D gene. The V gene lost 2 bases and the J gene lost 2 bases, with 7 bases spanning the gap. In germline, CDR1 is MNHEY, CDR2 SVGAGI. This CDR3 is built from 14 residues. The CDR3: CASSYALTGNTIYF. CDR3 nucleotide sequence: TGTGCCAGCAGTTACGCGTTAACTGGAAACACCATATATTTT.

V gene TRBV11-2 combines with J gene TRBJ1-1; TRBD1 is a possible D gene (6 bases). This CDR3 has 13 amino acids. V was cut by 4 bases and J by 8 bases, with 14 bases left in between. Germline V gene sequence: CDR1 SGHAT, CDR2 FQNNGV. The CDR3 reads CASSWDPGAEAFF. The CDR3, as DNA: TGTGCCAGCAGCTGGGATCCAGGGGCAGAAGCTTTCTTT.

V usage is TRBV29-1 and J usage is TRBJ2-2, with TRBD2 matching over 11 bases. V trimming: 4 bases; J trimming: 1 base; junction bases outside the gene matches: 2. Germline V CDR1 and CDR2: SQVTM, ANQGSEA. CDR3 length equals 15 residues. CDR3 sequence reads: CSVGGLAVNTGELFF. CDR3 nucleotide sequence: TGCAGCGTTGGGGGACTAGCGGTGAACACCGGGGAGCTGTTTTTT.

This chain uses TRBV27 with TRBJ1-5, with TRBD1 matching over 7 bases. CDR3 length equals 14 residues. Germline values: CDR1 MNHEY, CDR2 SMNVEV (reference sequence). Unmatched junction bases numbered 6, after V lost 4 bases and J lost 6 bases. The CDR3 DNA sequence: TGTGCCAGCAGTTCTGGACAGGTGAGTCAGCCCCAGCATTTT. Translation: CASSSGQVSQPQHF.

This chain uses TRBV27 with TRBJ1-6; 9 bases align to TRBD1. With 5 bases clipped from V and 5 bases from J, the junction kept 7 bases outside the gene matches. The CDR3 loop spans 16 amino acids. Germline CDR1 reads MNHEY; CDR2 reads SMNVEV (reference sequence). CDR3 loop: CASSTGQGLNNSPLHF. CDR3 DNA sequence: TGTGCCAGCAGTACTGGACAGGGGCTTAATAATTCACCCCTCCACTTT.

V gene TRBV7-3 combines with J gene TRBJ1-3; D gene unclear. Germline V gene sequence: CDR1 SGHTA, CDR2 FQGTGA. V was clipped by 5 bases and J by 0 bases, with 11 bases between them. The CDR3 is made up of 15 amino acids. The CDR3 coding sequence is TGTGCCAGCAGCCCGTCATCAGACTCTGGAAACACCATATATTTT. Residues: CASSPSSDSGNTIYF.

CDR3 sequence: CASSQQGLARNNEQFF. The CDR3 DNA reads TGCGCCAGCAGCCAACAAGGACTAGCGAGGAACAATGAGCAGTTCTTC. V usage is TRBV4-1 and J usage is TRBJ2-1; 9 bases fit TRBD2. Germline loops: CDR1 MGHRA, CDR2 YSYEKL. Trimming at V came to 2 bases and at J to 5 bases, leaving 7 bases not matched to a gene. The CDR3 consists of 16 residues.

The chain carries TRBV6-2 or TRBV6-3 and TRBJ2-2; TRBD2 matches 9 bases. This CDR3 comprises 16 residues. Germline V gene data show CDR1 as MNHEY and CDR2 as SVGEGT. V was pared by 6 bases and J by 0 bases, with 5 bases of the junction left unmatched. This chain's CDR3 is CASSSSGGANTGELFF. CDR3 coding DNA: TGTGCCAGCAGCAGTAGCGGGGGCGCGAACACCGGGGAGCTGTTTTTT.

V is TRBV18 and J is TRBJ2-5; 9 bases map to TRBD2. The germline gives CDR1 KGHSH, CDR2 LQKENI. The V and J ends lost 1 base and 3 bases, in that order; junction bases with no gene match: 0. The length of the CDR3 is 14 residues. The CDR3 sequence: CASSPRLAEETQYF. CDR3 in DNA: TGTGCCAGCTCACCACGACTAGCGGAAGAGACCCAGTACTTC.

This sequence joins TRBV3-1 (or the pseudogene TRBV3-2) and TRBJ1-5; 9 nucleotides align to TRBD1. CDR1 and CDR2 (germline): LGHDT, YNNKEL (reference sequence). This CDR3 spans 15 amino acids. V gave up 4 bases and J gave up 2 bases; unmatched junction bases: 3. This CDR3 reads CASSPDRGRNQPQHF. The DNA for the CDR3 is TGTGCCAGCAGCCCGGACAGGGGACGCAATCAGCCCCAGCATTTT.

The chain combines TRBV27 with TRBJ1-2; the D gene is possibly TRBD1 (5 bases). Trimming shortened V by 5 bases and J by 2 bases, and 15 bases separated the two germline ends. The CDR3 has 15 amino acids. The germline V gene encodes CDR1 MNHEY and CDR2 SMNVEV (reference sequence). CDR3 sequence (DNA): TGTGCCAGCAGTCCTACCCCCAGGGCGAACTATGGCTACACCTTC. This sequence encodes CASSPTPRANYGYTF.